The clone carrying this TCR beta chain showed up just a few times. Its antigen is unknown. Built from TCR beta cDNA, the libraries had unique molecular identifiers in them. Each sample of about 0.95 to 11 million input T cells yielded 500,000 or so cDNA molecules, so each molecule approximated one T cell. Using its own MiXCR run on the PCR reads, TCRdb lists one record per CDR3 protein. The sample lists approximately 460,000 distinct CDR3 sequences, nearly 45% occurring once. The entry originates in a study of post-analysis software for immune sequencing data. Whole-study context: Relapsing-remitting, secondary progressive and progressive-relapsing multiple sclerosis courses were included.

J lost 4 bases, V lost 5 bases, and 5 bases had no gene match. Germline lookup yields CDR1 LNHDA and CDR2 SQIVND (reference sequence). The CDR3 length is 15 residues. The study's findings and limits: Among multiple sclerosis patients, normalized Chao1 diversity was significantly below that of controls. Strong same-batch co-clustering of samples appeared with F measure clustering. The study found TRBV5-6, TRBV5-1 and TRBV20-1 among a handful of TRBV segments more frequent in patients than controls.

The sequenced sample consisted of blood. The receptor was derived from a girl between 10 and 17 years old with multiple sclerosis. This sequence joins TRBV19 and TRBJ2-6; 7 nucleotides line up with TRBD1. CDR3 nucleotide sequence: TGTGCCAGTAGTGCTCCGGGACAGGGGGCCAACGTCCTGACTTTC. Its protein is CASSAPGQGANVLTF.